The 2 T cell receptor beta chains below all came from one sample that was sequenced in a study of identical twins. TCRdb recomputed calls from the 5' RACE reads with MiXCR, one row per CDR3 protein. The table shows approximately 530,000 distinct CDR3 sequences, with 20% to 25% occurring only once. In addition, the sample was reused for a study of yellow fever vaccine responses in identical twins.

Material: CD4+ T cells sorted from blood. Receptors were obtained from a woman in her late teens or twenties in good health.

This clonotype was observed many times. The chain combines TRBV6-1 with TRBJ1-6; possible D gene TRBD1, 6 bases. V lost 6 bases to trimming and J lost 7 bases, with 13 bases between them. Per germline, CDR1 MNHNS and CDR2 SASEGT. This CDR3 region has 14 residues. The DNA for the CDR3 is TGTGCCAGCAGCAGCAGGGGCGGCAATTCACCCCTCCACTTT. Translated: CASSSRGGNSPLHF.

To note about this clonotype: This may come from a read error, since a much larger clone is one base off. The chain combines TRBV14 with TRBJ2-1; D gene uncertain. The V end was cut by 7 bases, the J end by 3 bases, with 4 bases between. This CDR3 comprises 11 residues. Germline loops: CDR1 SGHDN, CDR2 FVKESK. CDR3 amino acids: CASNNYNEQFF. In DNA form, the CDR3 reads TGTGCCAGCAACAACTACAATGAGCAGTTCTTC.